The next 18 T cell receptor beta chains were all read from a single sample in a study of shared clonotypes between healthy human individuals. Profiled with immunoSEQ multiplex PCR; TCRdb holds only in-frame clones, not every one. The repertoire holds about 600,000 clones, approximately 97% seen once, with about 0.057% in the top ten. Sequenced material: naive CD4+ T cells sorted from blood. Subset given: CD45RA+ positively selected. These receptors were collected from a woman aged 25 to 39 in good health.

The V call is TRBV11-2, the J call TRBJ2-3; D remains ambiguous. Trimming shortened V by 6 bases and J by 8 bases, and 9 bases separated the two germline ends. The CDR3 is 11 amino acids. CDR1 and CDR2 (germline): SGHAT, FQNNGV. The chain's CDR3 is CASRMTVTQYF. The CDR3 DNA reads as TGTGCCAGCAGGATGACCGTTACGCAGTATTTT.

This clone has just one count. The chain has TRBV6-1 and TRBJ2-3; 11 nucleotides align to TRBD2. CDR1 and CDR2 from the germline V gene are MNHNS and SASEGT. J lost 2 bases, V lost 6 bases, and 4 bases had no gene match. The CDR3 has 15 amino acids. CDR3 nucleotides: TGTGCCAGCAGCTCACTAGCGGGGGACACAGATACGCAGTATTTT. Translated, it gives CASSSLAGDTDTQYF.

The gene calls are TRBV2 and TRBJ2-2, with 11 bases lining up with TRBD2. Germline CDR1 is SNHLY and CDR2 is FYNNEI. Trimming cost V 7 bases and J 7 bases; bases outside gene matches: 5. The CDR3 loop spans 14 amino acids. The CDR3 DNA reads TGTGCCAGCAAACTAGCGGGAGATGGCGGGGAGCTGTTTTTT. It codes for CASKLAGDGGELFF.

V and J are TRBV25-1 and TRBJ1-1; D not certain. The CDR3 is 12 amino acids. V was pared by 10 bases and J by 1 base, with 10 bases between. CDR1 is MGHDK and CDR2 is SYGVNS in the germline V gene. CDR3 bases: TGTGCCACCCACATGGAGAACACTGAAGCTTTCTTT. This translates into CATHMENTEAFF.

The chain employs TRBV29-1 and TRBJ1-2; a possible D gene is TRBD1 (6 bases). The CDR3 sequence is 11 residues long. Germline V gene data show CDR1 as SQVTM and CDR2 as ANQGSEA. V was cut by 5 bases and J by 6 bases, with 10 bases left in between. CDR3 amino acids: CSVPRGDGYTF. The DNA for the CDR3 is TGCAGCGTTCCCAGGGGAGATGGCTACACCTTC.

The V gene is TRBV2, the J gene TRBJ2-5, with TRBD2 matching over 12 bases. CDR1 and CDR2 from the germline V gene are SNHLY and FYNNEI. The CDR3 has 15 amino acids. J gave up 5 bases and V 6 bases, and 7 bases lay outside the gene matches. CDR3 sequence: CASSQGLAGMETQYF. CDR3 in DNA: TGTGCCAGCAGCCAAGGACTAGCGGGAATGGAGACCCAGTACTTC.

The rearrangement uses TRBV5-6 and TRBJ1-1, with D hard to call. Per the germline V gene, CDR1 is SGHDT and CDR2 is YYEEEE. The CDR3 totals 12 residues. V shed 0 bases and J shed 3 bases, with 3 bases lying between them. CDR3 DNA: TGTGCCAGCAGCTTGGGGGACACTGAAGCTTTCTTT. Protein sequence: CASSLGDTEAFF.

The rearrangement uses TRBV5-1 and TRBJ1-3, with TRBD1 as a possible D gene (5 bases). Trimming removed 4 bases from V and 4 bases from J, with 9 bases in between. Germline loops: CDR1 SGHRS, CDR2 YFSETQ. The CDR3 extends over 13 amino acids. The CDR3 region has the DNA TGCGCCAGCAGCGCGGAGGGGGGAAACACCATATATTTT. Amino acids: CASSAEGGNTIYF.

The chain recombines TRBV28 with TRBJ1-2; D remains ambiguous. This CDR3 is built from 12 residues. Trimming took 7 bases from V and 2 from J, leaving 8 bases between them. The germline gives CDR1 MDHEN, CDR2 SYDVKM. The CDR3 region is CASMWKNYGYTF. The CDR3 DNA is TGTGCCAGCATGTGGAAAAACTATGGCTACACCTTC.

The CDR3 protein is CASSLSPRTSVSSTDTQYF. The CDR3 region has the DNA TGCGCCAGCAGCTTATCCCCCAGGACTAGCGTATCTAGCACAGATACGCAGTATTTT. V gene TRBV5-1 combines with J gene TRBJ2-3, with 9 bases that match TRBD2. This CDR3 is 19 amino acids long. V was pared by 2 bases and J by 0 bases, with 13 bases of the junction left unmatched. Per germline, CDR1 SGHRS and CDR2 YFSETQ.

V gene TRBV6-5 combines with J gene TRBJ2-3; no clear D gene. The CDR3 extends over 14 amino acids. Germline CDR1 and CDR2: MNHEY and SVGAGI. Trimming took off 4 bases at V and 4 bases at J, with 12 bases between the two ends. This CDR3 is CASSSRYFPDTQYF. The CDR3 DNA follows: TGTGCCAGCAGTTCCCGGTATTTCCCAGATACGCAGTATTTT.

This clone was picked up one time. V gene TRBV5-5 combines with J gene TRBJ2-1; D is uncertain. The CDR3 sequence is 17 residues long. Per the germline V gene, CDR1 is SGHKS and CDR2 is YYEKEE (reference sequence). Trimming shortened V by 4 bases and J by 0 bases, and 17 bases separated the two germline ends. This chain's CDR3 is CASSNTRSTSSYNEQFF. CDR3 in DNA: TGTGCCAGCAGCAACACAAGATCGACGAGCTCCTACAATGAGCAGTTCTTC.

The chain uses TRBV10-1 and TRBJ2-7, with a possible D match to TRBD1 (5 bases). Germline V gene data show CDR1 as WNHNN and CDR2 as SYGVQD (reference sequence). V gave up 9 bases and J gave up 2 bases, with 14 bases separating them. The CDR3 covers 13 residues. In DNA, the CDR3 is TGCGCCAGGGATGGACACTTAACCTACGAGCAGTACTTC. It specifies CARDGHLTYEQYF.

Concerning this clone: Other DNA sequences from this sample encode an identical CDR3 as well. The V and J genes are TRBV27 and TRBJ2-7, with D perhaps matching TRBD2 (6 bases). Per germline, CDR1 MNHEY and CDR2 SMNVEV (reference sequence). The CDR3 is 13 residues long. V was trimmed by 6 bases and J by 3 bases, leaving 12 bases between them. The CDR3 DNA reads TGTGCCAGCAGGCCCGGGACTGGCTACGAGCAGTACTTC. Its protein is CASRPGTGYEQYF.

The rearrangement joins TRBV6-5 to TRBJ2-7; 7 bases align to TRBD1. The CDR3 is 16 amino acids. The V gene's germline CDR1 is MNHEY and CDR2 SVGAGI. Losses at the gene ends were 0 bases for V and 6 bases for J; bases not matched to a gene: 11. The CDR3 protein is CASSYSASGQFGEQYF. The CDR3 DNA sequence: TGTGCCAGCAGTTACTCGGCATCGGGACAGTTCGGCGAGCAGTACTTC.

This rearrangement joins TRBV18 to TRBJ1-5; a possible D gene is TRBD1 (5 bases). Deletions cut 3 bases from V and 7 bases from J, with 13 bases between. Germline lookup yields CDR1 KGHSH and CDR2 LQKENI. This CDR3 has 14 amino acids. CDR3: CASSPGERGQPQHF. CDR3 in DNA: TGTGCCAGCTCACCTGGGGAAAGGGGACAGCCCCAGCATTTT.

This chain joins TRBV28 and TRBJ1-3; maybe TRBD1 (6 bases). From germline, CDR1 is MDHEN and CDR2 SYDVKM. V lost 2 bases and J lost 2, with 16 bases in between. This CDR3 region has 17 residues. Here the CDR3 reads CASSLGRGPFPGNTIYF. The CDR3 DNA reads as TGTGCCAGCAGTTTAGGCAGGGGCCCTTTCCCTGGAAACACCATATATTTT.

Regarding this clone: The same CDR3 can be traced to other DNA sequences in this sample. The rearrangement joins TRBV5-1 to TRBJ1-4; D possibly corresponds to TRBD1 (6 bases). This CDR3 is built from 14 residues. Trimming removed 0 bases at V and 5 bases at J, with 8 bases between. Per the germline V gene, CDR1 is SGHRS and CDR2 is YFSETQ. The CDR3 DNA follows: TGCGCCAGCAGCTTGGGGCAGGGGAATGAAAAACTGTTTTTT. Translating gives CASSLGQGNEKLFF.